The next 9 T cell receptor beta chains were all read from a single sample in a study of OX40 agonist ivuxolimab in advanced cancers. Method: immunoSEQ multiplex PCR; TCRdb's copy keeps in-frame clones and lacks some. The data hold fewer than 70,000 clones, with around 93% observed a single time. The specimen comprised CD4+ or CD8+ T cells sorted from blood, sampled in a trial of the OX40 agonist ivuxolimab. The receptor set was obtained from an adult with an advanced solid tumor such as melanoma, head and neck, liver or kidney cancer.

This clone was observed a handful of times. V usage is TRBV5-4 and J usage is TRBJ1-5, with 7 bases identical to TRBD1. V lost 4 bases to trimming and J lost 7 bases; unmatched junction nucleotides: 5. Germline CDR1 reads SGHNT; CDR2 reads YYREEE (reference sequence). The CDR3 totals 13 residues. CDR3 amino acids: CASSRQGEQPQHF. The CDR3 DNA reads TGTGCCAGCAGCCGACAGGGAGAACAGCCCCAGCATTTT.

This clone was detected only once. The V and J genes are TRBV30 and TRBJ1-2; TRBD1 might be the D (5 bases). The CDR3 loop spans 12 amino acids. From germline, CDR1 is GTSNPN and CDR2 SVGIG (reference sequence). V lost 0 bases and J lost 6, with 8 bases in between. The CDR3, as DNA: TGTGCCTGGAGTGTCGGGGCCGATGGCTACACCTTC. Amino acid sequence: CAWSVGADGYTF.

This chain links TRBV19 with TRBJ2-3, with 8 bases aligning to TRBD1. This CDR3 comprises 14 residues. CDR1 and CDR2 from the germline V gene are LNHDA and SQIVND (reference sequence). Trimming took 9 bases from V and 3 from J; bases not matched to a gene: 8. The CDR3 DNA follows: TGTGCCAGCACCTACGGACAGGGTACAGATACGCAGTATTTT. This codes for CASTYGQGTDTQYF.

The chain employs TRBV18 and TRBJ1-2; D is unclear. From germline, CDR1 is KGHSH and CDR2 LQKENI. CDR3 length: 14 residues. V was clipped by 3 bases and J by 2 bases, with 10 bases between them. CDR3 bases: TGTGCCAGCTCACCCGACGACACGAACTATGGCTACACCTTC. Translated, it gives CASSPDDTNYGYTF.

The V gene is TRBV6-6, the J gene TRBJ2-5; 7 nucleotides match TRBD1. From germline, CDR1 is MNHNY and CDR2 SVGAGI (reference sequence). V lost 4 bases and J lost 1; bases outside the gene matches: 9. This CDR3 spans 16 amino acids. For the CDR3, the DNA is TGTGCCAGCAGTTCGAAAGGGGGCTCCTTCCAAGAGACCCAGTACTTC. As protein: CASSSKGGSFQETQYF.

Details on this clone: The sample holds other DNA sequences that translate to the same CDR3. The CDR3 loop reads CASSPGTANQPQHF. CDR3 bases: TGTGCCAGCAGCCCCGGGACAGCGAATCAGCCCCAGCATTTT. V and J are TRBV11-2 and TRBJ1-5; 7 nucleotides line up with TRBD1. The CDR3 runs to 14 residues. Germline CDR1 is SGHAT and CDR2 is FQNNGV. The junction had 5 bases not matched to a gene; V was cut back by 5 bases and J by 4 bases.

Written as DNA, the CDR3 is TGTGCCAGTAGTCCCACCGGGACTAGCGGGGCTAGCACAGATACGCAGTATTTT. It specifies CASSPTGTSGASTDTQYF. This chain links TRBV19 with TRBJ2-3; TRBD2 aligns across 13 bases. Germline-derived CDR1 and CDR2 are LNHDA and SQIVND (reference sequence). V was clipped by 5 bases and J by 0 bases; unmatched bases: 8. This CDR3 comprises 18 residues.

This sequence joins TRBV7-2 and TRBJ2-7; D unresolved. The V gene's germline CDR1 is SGHTA and CDR2 FQGNSA. The CDR3 runs to 14 residues. V was trimmed by 7 bases and J by 1 base, leaving 14 bases between them. The chain's CDR3 is CASTPSAPSYEQYF. DNA for the CDR3: TGTGCCAGCACCCCCTCCGCCCCGTCCTACGAGCAGTACTTC. Complete variable domain (other parts from reference TRBV7-2 and TRBJ2-7): GAGVSQSPSNKVTEKGKDVELRCDPISGHTALYWYRQSLGQGLEFLIYFQGNSAPDKSGLPSDRFSAERTGGSVSTLTIQRTQQEDSAVYLCASTPSAPSYEQYFGPGTRLTVT.

This clone turned up a few times. The gene calls are TRBV18 and TRBJ1-2; maybe TRBD1 (5 bases). CDR1 is KGHSH and CDR2 is LQKENI in the germline V gene. Trimming took 3 bases from V and 8 from J, leaving 13 bases between them. CDR3 size: 13 residues. CDR3 sequence reads: CASSPLGVEGYTF. The DNA for the CDR3 is TGTGCCAGCTCACCGTTAGGGGTCGAGGGCTACACCTTC.